This T cell receptor (beta chain) was identified during a study of blood T cell repertoires in COVID-19 (dated by TCRdb to 2018 to 2021). Looking at the study overall: Samples from collaborators originated in the United States, Italy and Spain and spanned both the acute and convalescent phases of COVID-19. Deeply sampled blood TCRbeta repertoires from subjects exposed to, actively infected with, or recovered from COVID-19 were included in the dataset. Sample metadata almost always included a de-identified subject ID, COVID-19 status, age in years and sex. The material from the prospective study consisted of cDNA or gDNA derived from T cells, B-cell-depleted T cells, or PBMCs. Samples were obtained from the ongoing ImmuneRACE study (first 160 participants) and from 1,000 to 1,500 subjects provided by 6 global collaborators. The repertoires were released in a freely available public database meant as a resource for research on the immune response to SARS-CoV-2. HLA class I and class II types, where available, came from metadata supplied by the sample provider rather than from assay-based typing.

The junction shows trimming of 6 bases on V and 7 bases on J, and the gene matches do not reach 5 bases of it. The CDR3 sequence holds 12 residues, the cysteine and phenylalanine included. Of the read, only the CDR3 DNA is kept; its 36 bases are in frame from base 1. CDR1 and CDR2 are drawn from the germline V gene: SNHLY, FYNNEI. General study outcomes and caveats: The quantity of clinical and demographic metadata differed by source and by participant and was supplied without curation.

TCRbeta CDR3 regions were amplified from genomic DNA using the immunoSEQ Assay, a bias-controlled multiplex PCR. On the study's bioinformatics: The number of nucleated cells in each sample was estimated from the amplification of reference gene primers within the assay. Sequence reads were collapsed and filtered to measure the absolute abundance of every unique TCRbeta CDR3 rearrangement. For each sample, productive Simpson clonality was calculated as the square root of Simpson's diversity index across productive rearrangements. Not all clones reach the TCRdb copy of this immuneACCESS table, which keeps in-frame sequences only. Checked studies attribute under half of the gap to unresolved V genes and leave the rest unexplained. V and J calls and clone size are given by that table; D and trimming were obtained from the DNA. The sample table holds some 73,000 clones, of which 77% were seen once. The ten top clones hold 2% to 2.5% of the sample.

One collaborating source in Seattle enrolled patients while the patients were actively infected and followed the patients over time throughout the course of disease. The collaborating institutions used their own protocols to collect whole blood in K2EDTA tubes. Collaborator samples were shipped for TCRbeta analysis as frozen whole blood, isolated PBMCs, or DNA extracted from either sample type. In regard to this clone: There is no known antigen for this receptor. No base quality information exists; no much larger clone differs at one position.

Source material: peripheral blood. The sequence was obtained from a man in his 70s with COVID-19, enrolled during active disease. The chain is assembled from TRBV2 and TRBJ1-2, with 7 central nucleotides matching TRBD1. In nucleotides, the sequence is TGTGCCAGCAGCGGACAGGTCTCTGGCTACACCTTC. Its protein is CASSGQVSGYTF.